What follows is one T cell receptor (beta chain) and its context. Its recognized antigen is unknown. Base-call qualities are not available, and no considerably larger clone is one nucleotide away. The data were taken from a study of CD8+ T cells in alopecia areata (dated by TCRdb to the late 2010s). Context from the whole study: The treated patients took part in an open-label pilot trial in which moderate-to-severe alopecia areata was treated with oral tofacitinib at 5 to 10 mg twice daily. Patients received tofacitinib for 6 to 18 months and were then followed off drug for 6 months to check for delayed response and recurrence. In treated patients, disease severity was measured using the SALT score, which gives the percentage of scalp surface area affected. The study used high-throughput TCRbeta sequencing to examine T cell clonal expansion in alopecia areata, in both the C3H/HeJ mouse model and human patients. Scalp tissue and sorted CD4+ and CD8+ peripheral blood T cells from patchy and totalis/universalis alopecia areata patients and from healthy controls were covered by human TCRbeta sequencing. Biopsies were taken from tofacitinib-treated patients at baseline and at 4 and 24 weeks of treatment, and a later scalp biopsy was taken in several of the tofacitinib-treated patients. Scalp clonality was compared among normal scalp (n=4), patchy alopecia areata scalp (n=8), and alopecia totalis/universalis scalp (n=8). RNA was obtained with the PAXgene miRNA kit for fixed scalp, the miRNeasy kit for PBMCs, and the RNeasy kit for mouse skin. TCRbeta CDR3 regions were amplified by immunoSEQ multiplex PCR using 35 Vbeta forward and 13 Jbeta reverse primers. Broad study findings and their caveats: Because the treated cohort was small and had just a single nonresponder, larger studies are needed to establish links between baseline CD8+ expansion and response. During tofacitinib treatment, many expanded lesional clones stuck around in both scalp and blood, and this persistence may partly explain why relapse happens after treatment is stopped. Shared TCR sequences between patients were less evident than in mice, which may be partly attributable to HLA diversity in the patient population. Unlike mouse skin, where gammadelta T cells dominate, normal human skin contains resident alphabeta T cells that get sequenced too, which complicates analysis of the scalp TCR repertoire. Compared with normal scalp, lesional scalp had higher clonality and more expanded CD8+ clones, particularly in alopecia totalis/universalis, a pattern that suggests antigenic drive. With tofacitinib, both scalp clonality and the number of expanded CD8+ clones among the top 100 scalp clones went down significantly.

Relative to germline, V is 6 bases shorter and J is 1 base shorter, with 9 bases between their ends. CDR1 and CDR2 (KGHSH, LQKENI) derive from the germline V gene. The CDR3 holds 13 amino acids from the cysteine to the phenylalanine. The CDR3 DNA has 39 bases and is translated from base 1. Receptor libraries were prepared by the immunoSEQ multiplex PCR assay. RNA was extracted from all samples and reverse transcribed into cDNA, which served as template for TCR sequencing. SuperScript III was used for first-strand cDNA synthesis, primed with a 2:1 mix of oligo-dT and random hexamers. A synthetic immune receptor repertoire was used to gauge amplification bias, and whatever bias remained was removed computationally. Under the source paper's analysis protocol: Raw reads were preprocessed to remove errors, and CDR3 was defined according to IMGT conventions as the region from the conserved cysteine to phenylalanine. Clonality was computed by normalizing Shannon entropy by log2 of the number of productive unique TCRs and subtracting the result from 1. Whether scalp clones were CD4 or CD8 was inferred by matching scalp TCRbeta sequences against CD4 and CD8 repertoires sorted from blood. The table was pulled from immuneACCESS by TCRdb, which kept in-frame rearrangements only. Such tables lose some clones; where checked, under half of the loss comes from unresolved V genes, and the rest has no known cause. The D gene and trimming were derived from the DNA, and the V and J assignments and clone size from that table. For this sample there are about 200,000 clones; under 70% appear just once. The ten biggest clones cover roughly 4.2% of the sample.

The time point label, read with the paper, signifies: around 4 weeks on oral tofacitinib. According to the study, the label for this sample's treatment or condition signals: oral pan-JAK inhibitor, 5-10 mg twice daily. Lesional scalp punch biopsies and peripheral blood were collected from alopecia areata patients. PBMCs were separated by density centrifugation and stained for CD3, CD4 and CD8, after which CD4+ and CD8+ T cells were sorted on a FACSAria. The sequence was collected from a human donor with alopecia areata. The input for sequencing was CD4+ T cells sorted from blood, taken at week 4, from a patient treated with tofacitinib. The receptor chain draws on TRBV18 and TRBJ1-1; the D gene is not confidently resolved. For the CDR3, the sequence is CASSSDPNTEAFF. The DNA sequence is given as TGTGCCAGCTCGTCTGATCCGAACACTGAAGCTTTCTTT. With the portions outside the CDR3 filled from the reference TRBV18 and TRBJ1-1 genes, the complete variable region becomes NAGVMQNPRHLVRRRGQEARLRCSPMKGHSHVYWYRQLPEEGLKFMVYLQKENIIDESGMPKERFSAEFPKEGPSILRIQQVVRGDSAAYFCASSSDPNTEAFFGQGTRLTVV.